The present T cell receptor (beta chain) was sequenced within a study of beta chain features in type 1 diabetes. Every isolated RNA sample was fully reverse transcribed, so sequencing captured expressed TCRB transcripts. TCRdb keeps only in-frame clones here, not all; method: immunoSEQ multiplex PCR. Of 200,000 to 300,000 clones in the sample, 12% to 15% were seen once. This clone was counted between two and nine times. No antigen is known for it. Overall study results and limits: For TCRB rearrangement, an influence of HLA type remained unresolved here.

Germline loops: CDR1 LGHNA, CDR2 YSLEER. With 1 base removed from V and 4 bases from J, the gap between germline ends came to 16 bases. This CDR3 has 16 residues. This receptor was taken from a woman aged 40 to 50 in good health. The chain couples TRBV4-3 to TRBJ2-5; D may be TRBD2 (6 bases). The source material was naive CD4+ T cells from blood. This CDR3 is CASSQGGRAGRETQYF. In nucleotides, the CDR3 is TGCGCCAGCAGCCAAGGGGGCAGGGCGGGGCGAGAGACCCAGTACTTC.